A selection of T cell receptor beta chains follows, all from one sample in a study of blood T cell repertoires in COVID-19. Using immunoSEQ multiplex PCR, the repertoire was profiled, and TCRdb retains in-frame clones only, with some absent. This table has 70,000 to 100,000 clones, approximately 78% appearing once. The sample consisted of peripheral blood. The origin of the receptors is a woman over 75 with acute or convalescent COVID-19. Each CDR3 is given with its conserved first and last residue. The order of the fields is clone size, D gene, V gene, J gene, CDR3 protein, CDR3 DNA. A D gene is named only where the DNA matches it firmly. Size is stated for part of the rows, as once, few or many counts, or as a class when the clone is expanded.

once,-,TRBV11-3,TRBJ2-1,CASSLGLAGLNNEQFF,TGTGCCAGCAGCTTAGGCCTGGCGGGCCTAAACAATGAGCAGTTCTTC
-,-,TRBV28,TRBJ1-2,CASEDKLPYGYTF,TGTGCCAGCGAGGACAAACTACCATATGGCTACACCTTC
few,-,TRBV6-6,TRBJ2-3,CASSYSMAGVADTQYF,TGTGCCAGCAGTTACTCGATGGCAGGCGTCGCAGATACGCAGTATTTT
-,-,TRBV4-1,TRBJ1-2,CASSQGDKANYGYTF,TGCGCCAGCAGCCAAGGGGACAAGGCGAACTATGGCTACACCTTC
-,-,TRBV6-2/TRBV6-3,TRBJ2-7,CASSYETEGEQYF,TGTGCCAGCAGTTACGAAACAGAGGGCGAGCAGTACTTC
once,TRBD1,TRBV30,TRBJ2-2,CAWSDFGQGNTGELFF,TGTGCCTGGAGTGATTTCGGACAGGGAAACACCGGGGAGCTGTTTTTT
-,-,TRBV29-1,TRBJ1-2,CSVELSGYTF,TGCAGCGTTGAGTTATCGGGCTACACCTTC
-,-,TRBV12-2,TRBJ1-1,CASRLMRGTLRGASTEAFF,TGTGCAAGTCGCTTAATGCGGGGTACTTTACGGGGGGCAAGCACTGAAGCTTTCTTT
-,TRBD2,TRBV28,TRBJ2-3,CASSPRGTSGVVADTQYF,TGTGCCAGCAGCCCTCGAGGGACTAGCGGGGTGGTCGCAGATACGCAGTATTTT
-,TRBD2,TRBV28,TRBJ2-7,CASRPGGLAGGGEQYF,TGTGCCAGCAGACCAGGGGGACTAGCTGGCGGAGGCGAGCAGTACTTC
-,TRBD1,TRBV7-9,TRBJ1-2,CASSLPGQGFYGYTF,TGTGCCAGCAGCTTACCGGGACAGGGTTTCTATGGCTACACCTTC
-,TRBD1,TRBV10-2,TRBJ2-5,CASSGQGGQETQYF,TGCGCCAGCAGTGGACAGGGTGGACAAGAGACCCAGTACTTC
-,TRBD1,TRBV18,TRBJ1-4,CASSPGTDEKLFF,TGTGCCAGCTCACCCGGGACAGATGAAAAACTGTTTTTT
once,-,TRBV5-1,TRBJ2-6,CASSREGSGANVLTF,TGCGCCAGCAGCCGAGAGGGATCTGGGGCCAACGTCCTGACTTTC
-,-,TRBV7-2,TRBJ1-4,CASSLEWGDEKLFF,TGTGCCAGCAGCTTAGAGTGGGGGGATGAAAAACTGTTTTTT
-,-,TRBV19,TRBJ2-5,CASSMRDSVTQYF,TGTGCCAGTAGTATGCGGGATTCGGTGACCCAGTACTTC
-,-,TRBV21-1,TRBJ2-7,CASSKTTGNFF,TGTGCCAGCAGCAAAACGACAGGGAACTTTTTC
-,TRBD2,TRBV19,TRBJ2-6,CASISPAGGVLTF,TGTGCCAGTATCTCCCCTGCGGGGGGAGTCCTGACTTTC
-,TRBD1,TRBV30,TRBJ1-2,CARLTTDRGGGYTF,TGTGCCCGTCTAACAACTGACAGGGGTGGTGGCTACACCTTC
-,-,TRBV1,TRBJ2-7,CTSRKQGYEQYF,TGCACCAGCAGGAAACAGGGCTACGAGCAGTACTTC
-,TRBD2,TRBV9,TRBJ2-3,CASSVEALAGARTDTQYF,TGTGCCAGCAGCGTAGAGGCACTAGCGGGGGCCCGCACAGATACGCAGTATTTT
-,TRBD1,TRBV6-6,TRBJ1-2,CASRPARGLSYGYTF,TGTGCCAGCAGACCCGCCAGGGGGCTCAGCTATGGCTACACCTTC
once,-,TRBV9,TRBJ1-3,CASSADARGTGNTIYF,TGTGCCAGCAGCGCCGACGCTAGGGGCACTGGAAACACCATATATTTT
-,TRBD2,TRBV7-2,TRBJ2-1,CASGREGNQFF,TGTGCCAGCGGCAGGGAGGGCAATCAGTTCTTC
-,-,TRBV6-5,TRBJ1-4,CASGGQPTGEKLFF,TGTGCCAGCGGCGGACAGCCAACGGGGGAAAAACTGTTTTTT
-,TRBD1,TRBV28,TRBJ1-5,CASSPTGGSNQPQHF,TGTGCCAGCAGTCCGACAGGGGGCAGCAATCAGCCCCAGCATTTT
once,TRBD1,TRBV9,TRBJ1-2,CASSIGTGANYGYTF,TGTGCCAGCAGCATCGGGACAGGGGCCAACTATGGCTACACCTTC
once,TRBD2,TRBV7-3,TRBJ2-2,CASSFSGTRDTGELFF,TGTGCCAGCAGCTTTTCCGGGACTAGGGACACCGGGGAGCTGTTTTTT
-,-,TRBV5-6,TRBJ1-5,CASSLGGNNQPQHF,TGTGCCAGCAGCTTGGGCGGGAACAATCAGCCCCAGCATTTT
-,-,TRBV7-3,TRBJ2-2,CASSQIRSGINTGELFF,TGTGCCAGCAGCCAGATTAGATCCGGGATTAACACCGGGGAGCTGTTTTTT
-,-,TRBV7-9,TRBJ2-5,CASSFRGDSGTQYF,TGTGCCAGCAGCTTCCGCGGGGACTCCGGGACCCAGTACTTC
once,-,TRBV14,TRBJ1-2,CASTPSFEAQGYTF,TGTGCCAGCACGCCTTCTTTCGAGGCCCAAGGCTACACCTTC
-,TRBD2,TRBV7-2,TRBJ2-3,CASRYSGGATDTQYF,TGTGCCAGCAGGTATAGCGGGGGGGCGACAGATACGCAGTATTTT
-,TRBD1,TRBV6-1,TRBJ1-5,CASSEAGRDRVQSQPQHF,TGTGCCAGCAGTGAAGCCGGGCGGGACAGGGTTCAAAGTCAGCCCCAGCATTTT
-,TRBD1,TRBV3-1/TRBV3-2,TRBJ1-4,CASSHRQGNEKLFF,TGTGCCAGCAGCCATCGACAGGGTAATGAAAAACTGTTTTTT
-,-,TRBV28,TRBJ2-6,CASTSHSSGANVLTF,TGTGCCAGCACCTCGCATAGCTCTGGGGCCAACGTCCTGACTTTC
-,-,TRBV11-3,TRBJ1-6,CASSLDISTVRNSPLHF,TGTGCCAGCAGCTTAGATATCTCGACAGTGAGAAATTCACCCCTCCACTTT
-,-,TRBV11-2,TRBJ1-1,CASSLRGSTEAFF,TGTGCCAGCAGCTTGCGGGGAAGCACTGAAGCTTTCTTT
-,TRBD2,TRBV5-1,TRBJ2-3,CASSLLPSGGLSSTDTQYF,TGCGCCAGCAGCTTGCTGCCTAGCGGGGGGCTCTCAAGCACAGATACGCAGTATTTT
-,TRBD2,TRBV5-1,TRBJ2-1,CASSSKVNPIAGGPHEQFF,TGCGCCAGCAGCTCGAAAGTGAACCCTATAGCGGGGGGGCCGCATGAGCAGTTCTTC
-,-,TRBV7-2,TRBJ1-3,CASSFGQTGNTIYF,TGTGCCAGCAGCTTTGGCCAGACTGGAAACACCATATATTTT
-,-,TRBV5-4,TRBJ1-1,CASSLPRGSEAFF,TGTGCCAGCAGCTTGCCGAGGGGGTCTGAAGCTTTCTTT
-,-,TRBV7-9,TRBJ1-5,CASSSWSGRDNQPQHF,TGTGCCAGCAGCTCGTGGTCCGGGAGGGACAATCAGCCCCAGCATTTT
-,-,TRBV28,TRBJ1-2,CASSGAEASNYGYTF,TGTGCCAGCAGTGGAGCAGAGGCTTCTAACTATGGCTACACCTTC
few,TRBD2,TRBV4-2,TRBJ2-4,CASSQSSGPKNIQYF,TGTGCCAGCAGCCAGTCTAGCGGGCCAAAAAACATTCAGTACTTC
-,-,TRBV19,TRBJ1-1,CASSIPSQQGTEAFF,TGTGCCAGTAGTATACCGAGTCAACAGGGCACTGAAGCTTTCTTT
-,-,TRBV19,TRBJ2-5,CASSTLQETQYF,TGTGCCAGTAGTACACTTCAAGAGACCCAGTACTTC
-,-,TRBV3-1/TRBV3-2,TRBJ1-3,CASSQVSGNTIYF,TGTGCCAGCAGCCAAGTTTCAGGAAACACCATATATTTT
-,-,TRBV12-3/TRBV12-4,TRBJ1-6,CASSGAGEPLHF,TGTGCCAGCAGTGGTGCGGGCGAACCCCTCCACTTT
-,TRBD2,TRBV3-1/TRBV3-2,TRBJ2-1,CASSQEWRLAGGQNNEQFF,TGTGCCAGCAGCCAAGAATGGCGACTAGCGGGGGGCCAAAACAATGAGCAGTTCTTC
few,-,TRBV7-8,TRBJ1-2,CASSLALEGAGEGGYTF,TGTGCCAGCAGCTTAGCATTGGAAGGGGCAGGGGAAGGAGGCTACACCTTC
-,-,TRBV5-1,TRBJ1-1,CASSLEDKNTEAFF,TGCGCCAGCAGCTTGGAAGACAAGAACACTGAAGCTTTCTTT
once,TRBD2,TRBV30,TRBJ2-3,CACTSGGRTSTDTQYF,TGTGCCTGCACTAGCGGGGGTCGAACTAGCACAGATACGCAGTATTTT
-,TRBD2,TRBV6-6,TRBJ2-7,CASSQSPSGGPAYEQYF,TGTGCCAGCAGTCAATCCCCTTCGGGGGGGCCTGCCTACGAGCAGTACTTC
once,TRBD1,TRBV6-5,TRBJ1-4,CASSQGGPDEKLFF,TGTGCCAGCAGTCAGGGGGGACCGGATGAAAAACTGTTTTTT
-,-,TRBV3-1/TRBV3-2,TRBJ2-5,CASSQDGRGETQYF,TGTGCCAGCAGCCAAGATGGCCGGGGAGAGACCCAGTACTTC